The entry below gives a single T cell receptor beta chain sequence along with its context. The junction differs from germline at one of its ends, possibly a read error. The sample comes from a study of CD8+ T cells in alopecia areata. Study information: Tofacitinib administration persisted for 6 to 18 months, succeeded by 6 months off drug.

The germline V gene encodes CDR1 MNHEY and CDR2 SMNVEV (reference sequence). The CDR3 covers 15 residues. Extraction and reverse transcription of RNA yielded cDNA as the sequencing template. TCRdb keeps only in-frame clones here, not all; method: immunoSEQ multiplex PCR. Of 130,000 to 150,000 clones detected, approximately 51% appear once; the ten largest clones hold 0.99%. This TCR came from a human donor with alopecia areata. This specimen consisted of CD4+ T cells sorted from blood, obtained at week 0. V is TRBV27 and J is TRBJ1-2, with 8 positions matching TRBD1. The CDR3 DNA follows: TGTGCCAGCAGTCGTATCGGACAGGGTGGGTCGGATCGCGCCTTC. Its translation is CASSRIGQGGSDRAF.